This entry lists 20 T cell receptor beta chains sequenced from one sample in a study of T-cell reconstitution after alpha-beta-depleted transplantation in children. The TCRbeta library was prepared with unique molecular identifiers. One entry per CDR3 protein results from TCRdb running MiXCR on the PCR reads. The sample lists 300,000 or so distinct CDR3 sequences; 9.9% were seen once. This material consisted of PBMCs from the stem cell graft donor, taken from the stem cell graft. All receptors come from a human donor who donated a stem cell graft to a child with SCID.

J is TRBJ2-1 and V is TRBV7-3; the match to TRBD2 covers 10 bases. From germline, CDR1 is SGHTA and CDR2 FQGTGA. V was pared by 1 base and J by 3 bases, with 0 bases of the junction left unmatched. CDR3 length: 15 residues. Written as DNA, the CDR3 is TGTGCCAGCAGCTTAATAGCGGGGGGCTACAATGAGCAGTTCTTC. It translates to CASSLIAGGYNEQFF.

This clonotype was detected ten times or more. This sequence joins TRBV27 and TRBJ2-7; 7 bases are a match to TRBD1. CDR1 and CDR2 (germline): MNHEY, SMNVEV (reference sequence). The CDR3 is 13 amino acids. Germline trimming cut 4 bases from V and 8 bases from J; bases unmatched to any gene: 8. This CDR3 reads CASSSRDSAKQYF. The CDR3 bases are TGTGCCAGCAGTTCCCGGGACAGTGCCAAGCAGTACTTC.

The table lists this clonotype with many counts. The genes are TRBV20-1 and TRBJ2-3, with D perhaps being TRBD1 or TRBD2 (6 bases each). This CDR3 is 13 amino acids long. CDR1 and CDR2 (germline): DFQATT, SNEGSKA (reference sequence). V was cut by 5 bases and J by 4 bases, with 13 bases left in between. The CDR3 region is CSARIGGADTQYF. The CDR3 DNA follows: TGCAGTGCTCGTATCGGGGGCGCAGATACGCAGTATTTT.

This clonotype was found many times. The rearrangement joins TRBV14 to TRBJ1-1; no definite D call. The V gene's germline CDR1 is SGHDN and CDR2 FVKESK. The CDR3 has 15 residues. Deletions cut 1 base from V and 1 base from J, with 10 bases between. The CDR3 DNA reads TGTGCCAGCAGCCAAGCACCGGGAGGGAACACTGAAGCTTTCTTT. Its translation is CASSQAPGGNTEAFF.

This clonotype was counted only a few times. The rearrangement joins TRBV18 to TRBJ2-7; 7 nucleotides align to TRBD1. The CDR3 runs 14 residues. Germline values: CDR1 KGHSH, CDR2 LQKENI. With V trimmed by 5 bases and J by 2 bases, 6 bases remained unmatched. The CDR3 nucleotides are TGTGCCAGCTCAACCCGACAGGGTCCCTACGAGCAGTACTTC. Encoded protein: CASSTRQGPYEQYF.

This chain connects TRBV12-3 or TRBV12-4 to TRBJ2-3; D is possibly TRBD1 (6 bases). The CDR3 is 16 amino acids. V shed 1 base and J shed 0 bases, with 11 bases lying between them. CDR3 residues: CASSLGWDTSTDTQYF. The CDR3 DNA is TGTGCCAGCAGTTTAGGATGGGACACCAGCACAGATACGCAGTATTTT.

The V call is TRBV5-1, the J call TRBJ2-1; D gene ambiguous. The germline V and J ends were trimmed by 5 bases and 1 base, with 13 bases remaining between them. In germline, CDR1 is SGHRS, CDR2 YFSETQ. CDR3 length: 15 residues. CDR3 sequence (DNA): TGCGCCAGCAGGATGCACGGCGAATCCTACAATGAGCAGTTCTTC. Translated: CASRMHGESYNEQFF.

In this sample, this clonotype turned up a few times. The V gene is TRBV5-1, the J gene TRBJ2-7, with D possibly being TRBD1 (5 bases). This CDR3 region has 15 residues. Germline assignment: CDR1 SGHRS and CDR2 YFSETQ. The V end lost 0 bases, the J end lost 3 bases, and 13 bases lay between the germline ends. The CDR3 sequence: CASSLALNRSYEQYF. The CDR3 region has the DNA TGCGCCAGCAGCTTGGCCTTGAACAGGAGCTACGAGCAGTACTTC.

In its sample, this clonotype was seen a few times. V is TRBV5-1 and J is TRBJ2-5, with 10 bases that match TRBD1. Germline CDR1 and CDR2: SGHRS and YFSETQ. There are 15 residues in the CDR3. V was pared by 4 bases and J by 4 bases, with 7 bases of the junction left unmatched. CDR3 nucleotides: TGCGCCAGCAGCGAACCGGGACAGGGGATAGAGACCCAGTACTTC. Encoded protein: CASSEPGQGIETQYF.

This clonotype was counted many times. The CDR3: CASARDRGQSDTQYF. CDR3 nucleotides: TGTGCCAGCGCCCGGGACAGGGGACAGTCAGATACGCAGTATTTT. The chain recombines TRBV4-2 with TRBJ2-3; 10 nucleotides agree with TRBD1. Germline CDR1 reads LGHNA; CDR2 reads YNFKEQ. The CDR3 loop spans 15 amino acids. Losses at the gene ends were 8 bases for V and 4 bases for J; bases not matched to a gene: 9.

This clonotype was recorded many times. This chain joins TRBV5-1 and TRBJ2-5, with 9 bases aligning to TRBD1. Germline V gene sequence: CDR1 SGHRS, CDR2 YFSETQ. This CDR3 comprises 15 residues. The V gene end was trimmed by 0 bases and the J gene end by 4 bases; junction bases not matched to a gene: 4. The CDR3 here is CASSLEDRGGETQYF. In DNA, the CDR3 is TGCGCCAGCAGCTTGGAGGACAGGGGAGGAGAGACCCAGTACTTC.

This clonotype was counted a few times. The chain links TRBV29-1 to TRBJ2-7; TRBD1 is a possible D gene (9 bases). The CDR3 spans 16 residues. V lost 7 bases and J lost 5, with 27 bases in between. CDR1 and CDR2 from the germline V gene are SQVTM and ANQGSEA. CDR3 amino acids: CSAGGARDRDLHEQYF. The CDR3 DNA reads as TGCAGCGCGGGGGGGGCCCGGGACAGGGATCTCCACGAGCAGTACTTC.

This clonotype was counted ten times or more. This sequence joins TRBV18 and TRBJ2-7; D is unresolved. V gave up 8 bases and J gave up 4 bases, with 9 bases separating them. The CDR3 consists of 11 residues. Germline V gene lookup returns CDR1 KGHSH and CDR2 LQKENI. The CDR3 nucleotides read TGTGCCAGCAGCCCCCAGTACGAGCAGTACTTC. Translated: CASSPQYEQYF.

This clonotype appeared a few times. The genes are TRBV12-3 or TRBV12-4 and TRBJ1-2, with TRBD1 as a possible D gene (6 bases). CDR3 length: 11 amino acids. V was clipped by 5 bases and J by 9 bases, with 10 bases between them. The CDR3 DNA reads as TGTGCCAGCAGTGAGGGGGGTAGCTACACCTTC. Protein sequence: CASSEGGSYTF.

The chain recombines TRBV11-2 with TRBJ2-7, with D hard to call. Trimming pared 1 base from V and 4 bases from J, leaving 8 bases between. Germline CDR1 and CDR2: SGHAT and FQNNGV. The CDR3 has 13 amino acids. The CDR3 bases are TGTGCCAGCAGCTTAGCTCTGATTTACGAGCAGTACTTC. It encodes CASSLALIYEQYF.

This chain joins TRBV11-2 and TRBJ2-5; 9 bases line up with TRBD2. This CDR3 contains 18 residues. CDR1 and CDR2 (germline): SGHAT, FQNNGV. The V and J ends lost 4 bases and 2 bases, in that order; junction bases with no gene match: 14. The CDR3 is CASSSHSLAGFTQETQYF. The CDR3 region has the DNA TGTGCCAGCAGCTCCCACTCCCTAGCGGGGTTTACACAAGAGACCCAGTACTTC.

This clonotype was counted between two and nine times. The CDR3 region has the DNA TGCAGCGGAGGAGAGGGCGTTGAAGCTTTCTTT. It specifies CSGGEGVEAFF. The chain joins TRBV29-1 to TRBJ1-1; D is unclear. The CDR3 is 11 amino acids. V was clipped by 7 bases and J by 7 bases, with 13 bases between them. From germline, CDR1 is SQVTM and CDR2 ANQGSEA.

This clonotype came up a few times. The CDR3 sequence is CASSSHANEKLFF. The CDR3 bases are TGTGCCAGCAGCTCTCACGCGAATGAAAAACTGTTTTTT. The chain joins TRBV6-1 to TRBJ1-4, with no clear D. This CDR3 has 13 amino acids. In germline, CDR1 is MNHNS, CDR2 SASEGT. V was cut by 6 bases and J by 5 bases, with 10 bases left in between.

This clonotype was counted at least ten times. This chain joins TRBV7-4 and TRBJ1-6, with unresolved D. Germline CDR1 reads SGHVT; CDR2 reads SQSDAQ. This CDR3 is built from 12 residues. The V end was cut by 1 base, the J end by 8 bases, with 3 bases between. CDR3 sequence reads: CASSLGDSPLHF. The DNA for the CDR3 is TGTGCCAGCAGCTTAGGCGATTCACCCCTCCACTTT.

This clonotype has more than one count but fewer than ten. This chain connects TRBV5-1 to TRBJ2-3, with D hard to call. The CDR3 totals 13 residues. The V end was cut by 3 bases, the J end by 4 bases, with 9 bases between. CDR1 is SGHRS and CDR2 is YFSETQ in the germline V gene. CDR3 sequence (DNA): TGCGCCAGCAGCTCGATAACTTCAGATACGCAGTATTTT. Translated, it gives CASSSITSDTQYF.